This T cell receptor beta chain was observed in a study of CD8+CD57+ T cells in acquired aplastic anemia. The template used for profiling TCR beta VDJ and CDR3 was genomic DNA. TCRdb re-derived calls from the reads in MiXCR, one entry per CDR3 protein. The sample records 300,000 or so distinct CDR3 sequences, 56% being singletons. Deletions cut 5 bases from V and 5 bases from J, with 8 bases between. Germline assignment: CDR1 SGHRS and CDR2 YFSETQ. The CDR3 length is 11 residues. Only a few counts were recorded for this clonotype. Patients selected for sequencing had displayed CD8+CD57+ cell expansion by flow cytometry.

The sequence was obtained from a human donor with aplastic anemia. V gene TRBV5-1 combines with J gene TRBJ2-7; D is tentatively TRBD1 or TRBD2 (6 bases each). The material sequenced was sorted CD4+, CD8+, or CD8+CD57+ T cells (not recorded which) from PBMCs. CDR3 nucleotides: TGCGCCAGCAGGGAGGGGGACGAGCAGTACTTC. This translates into CASREGDEQYF. Supplemented by reference TRBV5-1 and TRBJ2-7, the full variable domain reads KAGVTQTPRYLIKTRGQQVTLSCSPISGHRSVSWYQQTPGQGLQFLFEYFSETQRNKGNFPGRFSGRQFSNSRSEMNVSTLELGDSALYLCASREGDEQYFGPGTRLTVT.